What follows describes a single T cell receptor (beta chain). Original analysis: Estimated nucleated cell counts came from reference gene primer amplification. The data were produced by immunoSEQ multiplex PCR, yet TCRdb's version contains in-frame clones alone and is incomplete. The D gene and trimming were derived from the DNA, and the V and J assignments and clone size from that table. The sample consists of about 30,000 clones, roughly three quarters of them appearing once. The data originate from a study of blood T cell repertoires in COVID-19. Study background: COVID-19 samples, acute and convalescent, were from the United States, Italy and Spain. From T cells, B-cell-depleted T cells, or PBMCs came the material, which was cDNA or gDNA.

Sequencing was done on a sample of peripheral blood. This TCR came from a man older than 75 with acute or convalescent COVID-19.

The CDR3 spells CASSPERGGRDTQYF. The CDR3 bases are TGCGCCAGCAGCCCGGAGCGGGGGGGCCGGGATACGCAGTATTTT. V gene TRBV5-1 combines with J gene TRBJ2-3; 10 positions agree with TRBD2. V was pared by 4 bases and J by 6 bases, with 8 bases of the junction left unmatched. The germline V gene has CDR1 SGHRS and CDR2 YFSETQ. The CDR3 is 15 amino acids.